Below are 14 T cell receptor beta chains sequenced from a single sample in a study of T cells after yellow fever vaccination. TCRdb used MiXCR to reprocess the 5' RACE reads, holding one entry per CDR3 protein. The table has tens of thousands of distinct CDR3 sequences, just under 8% seen once. This material consisted of CD8+ T cells sorted from PBMCs, taken on the day of the yellow fever booster vaccination. The source of these receptors is a man aged 30 to 39 who received the YFV17D yellow fever vaccine.

This clonotype came up a few times. The chain couples TRBV4-3 to TRBJ2-3; a weak D match, TRBD2 (6 bases). CDR3 length: 14 residues. Germline values: CDR1 LGHNA, CDR2 YSLEER. V was trimmed by 6 bases and J by 6 bases, leaving 16 bases between them. CDR3 in DNA: TGCGCCAGCAGTCCGGAGGGACTTCCGGATACGCAGTATTTT. Its protein is CASSPEGLPDTQYF.

This clonotype was seen more than once but under ten times. Here the CDR3 reads CASKGQTYTDTQYF. The DNA of the CDR3 is TGCGCCAGCAAGGGACAGACATACACAGATACGCAGTATTTT. This chain links TRBV23-1 with TRBJ2-3, with TRBD1 matching 7 bases. Being an ORF, TRBV23-1 has a function that is uncertain. Trimming took 7 bases from V and 2 from J; bases not matched to a gene: 6. The CDR3 totals 14 residues.

This clonotype showed up just a few times. V gene TRBV12-3 or TRBV12-4 combines with J gene TRBJ1-2; 10 positions match TRBD1. Trimming at V came to 5 bases and at J to 4 bases, leaving 7 bases not matched to a gene. This CDR3 contains 15 residues. CDR3 in DNA: TGTGCCAGCAGTGCCGACAGGGGGCTTAGCTATGGCTACACCTTC. It specifies CASSADRGLSYGYTF.

This clonotype was recorded many times. The chain has TRBV29-1 and TRBJ2-4; D tentatively fits TRBD1 or TRBD2 (5 bases each). The CDR3 loop spans 13 amino acids. Germline V lookup: CDR1 SQVTM, CDR2 ANQGSEA. Trimming left V 4 bases short and J 7 bases short, with 14 bases between. The CDR3 nucleotides read TGCAGCGTTGTAACCGGGACGAGCAACATTCAGTACTTC. This translates into CSVVTGTSNIQYF.

V and J are TRBV7-6 and TRBJ2-2; a possible D gene is TRBD2 (5 bases). The CDR3 totals 17 residues. Trimming removed 1 base from V and 0 bases from J, with 12 bases in between. Germline CDR1 is SGHVS and CDR2 is FNYEAQ. The CDR3 loop is CASSLDGGLTNTGELFF. Written as DNA, the CDR3 is TGTGCCAGCAGCTTAGATGGAGGTCTTACGAACACCGGGGAGCTGTTTTTT.

This clonotype was recorded a few times. The chain joins TRBV5-4 to TRBJ2-3; D is unclear. The germline V and J ends were trimmed by 3 bases and 4 bases, with 15 bases remaining between them. Germline CDR1 SGHNT, CDR2 YYREEE (reference sequence). The CDR3 has 15 amino acids. The DNA for the CDR3 is TGTGCCAGCAGCTCCGGAACTCCTCCGTCAGATACGCAGTATTTT. It yields the protein CASSSGTPPSDTQYF. Variable domain in full (rest from reference TRBV5-4 and TRBJ2-3): ETGVTQSPTHLIKTRGQQVTLRCSSQSGHNTVSWYQQALGQGPQFIFQYYREEENGRGNFPPRFSGLQFPNYSSELNVNALELDDSALYLCASSSGTPPSDTQYFGPGTRLTVL.

This clonotype was seen more than once but under ten times. The chain combines TRBV7-8 with TRBJ2-4; 11 bases are shared with TRBD2. The length of the CDR3 is 16 residues. The V segment lost 5 bases and the J segment 5 bases; nucleotides outside the gene matches: 8. Germline-derived CDR1 and CDR2 are SGHVS and FQNEAQ. The CDR3 reads CASSTGLAVSQNIQYF. CDR3 in DNA: TGTGCCAGCAGCACGGGACTAGCGGTGTCACAAAACATTCAGTACTTC.

This clonotype has a handful of counts. The rearrangement links TRBV6-5 to TRBJ2-7; TRBD1 aligns across 7 bases. The CDR3 spans 14 residues. V dropped 2 bases and J dropped 3; count of bases not matched to a gene: 4. The germline V gene has CDR1 MNHEY and CDR2 SVGAGI. The CDR3 is CASSYGAGGYEQYF. The CDR3 DNA is TGTGCCAGCAGTTACGGGGCAGGGGGCTACGAGCAGTACTTC.

This clonotype was counted a few times. The chain combines TRBV3-1 with TRBJ2-3; 7 bases align to TRBD2. CDR1 and CDR2 (germline): LGHDT, YNNKEL (reference sequence). The J segment lost 4 bases and the V segment lost 11 bases, leaving 21 bases of the junction unmatched. The CDR3 is made up of 17 amino acids. This CDR3 is CASSHTVAGVEPDTQYF. CDR3 nucleotides: TGTGCCTCCTCCCACACGGTCGCGGGAGTGGAGCCAGATACGCAGTATTTT.

The CDR3 sequence: CASLRLAGDPGELFF. The CDR3 bases are TGTGCCAGCCTCCGTCTAGCGGGAGATCCCGGGGAGCTGTTTTTT. J is TRBJ2-2 and V is TRBV27, with TRBD2 matching 10 bases. This CDR3 has 15 amino acids. Germline V gene data show CDR1 as MNHEY and CDR2 as SMNVEV (reference sequence). With 8 bases clipped from V and 6 bases from J, the junction kept 9 bases outside the gene matches.

In this sample, this clonotype turned up many times. The chain couples TRBV20-1 to TRBJ2-6; D call uncertain. Germline V gene sequence: CDR1 DFQATT, CDR2 SNEGSKA (reference sequence). V was pared by 6 bases and J by 4 bases, with 4 bases between. The CDR3 is 11 amino acids. CDR3 bases: TGCAGTGCGTCGGGGGCCAACGTCCTGACTTTC. Translated, it gives CSASGANVLTF.

This clonotype was seen just once. This chain joins TRBV11-2 and TRBJ2-3; no clear D. Germline V lookup: CDR1 SGHAT, CDR2 FQNNGV. V lost 2 bases and J 6 bases, leaving 24 bases between the germline ends. This CDR3 contains 18 residues. In DNA, the CDR3 is TGTGCCAGCAGCTTATGGCGCCCGCCCTTGGGATTTGTGGATACGCAGTATTTT. It encodes CASSLWRPPLGFVDTQYF. Complete variable domain (other parts from reference TRBV11-2 and TRBJ2-3): EAGVAQSPRYKIIEKRQSVAFWCNPISGHATLYWYQQILGQGPKLLIQFQNNGVVDDSQLPKDRFSAERLKGVDSTLKIQPAKLEDSAVYLCASSLWRPPLGFVDTQYFGPGTRLTVL.

A few counts support this clonotype. The chain recombines TRBV12-3 or TRBV12-4 with TRBJ2-5; 10 bases are shared with TRBD2. The V and J ends lost 6 bases and 10 bases, in that order; junction bases with no gene match: 14. The CDR3 contains 15 residues. The CDR3 DNA reads TGTGCCAGCAGCACAGCGGGAGGGCCTGTGTGGGGCCAGTACTTC. This encodes CASSTAGGPVWGQYF.

The chain carries TRBV7-6 and TRBJ2-1; D gene unclear. The CDR3 has 16 residues. The germline V gene encodes CDR1 SGHVS and CDR2 FNYEAQ. Trimming shortened V by 1 base and J by 0 bases, and 10 bases separated the two germline ends. CDR3 in amino acids: CASSLEVDSSYNEQFF. The CDR3 coding sequence is TGTGCCAGCAGCTTAGAGGTGGATAGCTCCTACAATGAGCAGTTCTTC. The full variable domain, completed using reference TRBV7-6 and TRBJ2-1, is GAGVSQSPRYKVTKRGQDVALRCDPISGHVSLYWYRQALGQGPEFLTYFNYEAQQDKSGLPNDRFSAERPEGSISTLTIQRTEQRDSAMYRCASSLEVDSSYNEQFFGPGTRLTVL.